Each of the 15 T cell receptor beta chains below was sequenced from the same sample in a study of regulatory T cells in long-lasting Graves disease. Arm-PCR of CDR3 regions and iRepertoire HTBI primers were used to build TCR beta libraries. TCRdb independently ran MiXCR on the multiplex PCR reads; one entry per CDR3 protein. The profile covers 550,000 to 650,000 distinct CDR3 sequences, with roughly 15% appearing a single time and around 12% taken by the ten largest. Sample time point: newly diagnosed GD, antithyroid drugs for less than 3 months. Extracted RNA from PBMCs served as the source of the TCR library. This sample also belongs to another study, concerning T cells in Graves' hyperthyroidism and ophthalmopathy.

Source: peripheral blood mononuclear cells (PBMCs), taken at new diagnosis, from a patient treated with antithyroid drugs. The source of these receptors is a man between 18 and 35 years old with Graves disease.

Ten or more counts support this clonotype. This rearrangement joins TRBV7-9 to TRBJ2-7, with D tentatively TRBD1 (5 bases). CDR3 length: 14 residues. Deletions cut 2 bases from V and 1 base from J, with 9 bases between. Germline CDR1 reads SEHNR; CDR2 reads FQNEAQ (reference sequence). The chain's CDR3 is CASSLQQGSYEQYF. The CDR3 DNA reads TGTGCCAGCAGCTTACAGCAGGGATCCTACGAGCAGTACTTC.

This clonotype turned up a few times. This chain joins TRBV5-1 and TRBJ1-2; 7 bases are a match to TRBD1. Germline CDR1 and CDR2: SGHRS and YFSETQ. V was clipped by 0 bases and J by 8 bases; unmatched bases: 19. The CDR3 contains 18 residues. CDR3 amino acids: CASSLAGWRGQPTGGYTF. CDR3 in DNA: TGCGCCAGCAGCTTGGCCGGGTGGCGGGGACAGCCCACTGGGGGCTACACCTTC.

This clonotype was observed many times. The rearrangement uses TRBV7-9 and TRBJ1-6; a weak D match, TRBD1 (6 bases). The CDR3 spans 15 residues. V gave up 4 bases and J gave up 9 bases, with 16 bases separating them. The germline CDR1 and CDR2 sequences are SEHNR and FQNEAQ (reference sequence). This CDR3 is CASSSLGGSSSPLHF. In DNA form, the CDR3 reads TGTGCCAGCAGCTCCTTAGGGGGTTCTAGTTCACCCCTCCACTTT.

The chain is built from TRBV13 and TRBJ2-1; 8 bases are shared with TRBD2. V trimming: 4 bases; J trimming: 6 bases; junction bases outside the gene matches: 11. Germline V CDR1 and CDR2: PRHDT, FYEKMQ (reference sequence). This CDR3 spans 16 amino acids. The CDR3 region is CASSSSPSGLGNEQFF. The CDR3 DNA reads TGTGCCAGCAGCTCCTCGCCTAGCGGGTTGGGCAATGAGCAGTTCTTC.

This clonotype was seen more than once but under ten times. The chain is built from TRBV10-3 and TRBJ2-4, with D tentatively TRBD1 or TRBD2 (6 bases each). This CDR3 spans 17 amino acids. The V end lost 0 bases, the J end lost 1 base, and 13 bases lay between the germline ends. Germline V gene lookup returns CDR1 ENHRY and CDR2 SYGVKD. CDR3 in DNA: TGTGCCATCAGTGAGTCTAGGGGGGACGCTGCCAAAAACATTCAGTACTTC. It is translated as CAISESRGDAAKNIQYF.

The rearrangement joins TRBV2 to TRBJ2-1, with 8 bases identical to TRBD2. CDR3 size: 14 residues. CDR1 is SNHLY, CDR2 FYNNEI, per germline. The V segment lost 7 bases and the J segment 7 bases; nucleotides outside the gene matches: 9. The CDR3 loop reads CASTRGGAENEQFF. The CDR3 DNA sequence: TGTGCCAGCACCCGGGGGGGGGCTGAGAATGAGCAGTTCTTC.

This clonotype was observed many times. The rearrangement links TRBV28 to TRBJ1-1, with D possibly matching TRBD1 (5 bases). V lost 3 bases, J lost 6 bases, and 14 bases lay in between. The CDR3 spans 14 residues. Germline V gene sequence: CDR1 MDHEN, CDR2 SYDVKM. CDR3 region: CASSFEGTGPEAFF. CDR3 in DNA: TGTGCCAGCAGTTTCGAGGGGACGGGGCCTGAAGCTTTCTTT.

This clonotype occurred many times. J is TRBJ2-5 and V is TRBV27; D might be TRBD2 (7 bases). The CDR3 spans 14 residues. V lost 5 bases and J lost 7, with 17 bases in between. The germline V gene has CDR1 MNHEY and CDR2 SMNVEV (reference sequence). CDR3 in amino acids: CASSPLGGAWTQYF. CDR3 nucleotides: TGTGCCAGCAGTCCTCTAGGGGGGGCTTGGACCCAGTACTTC.

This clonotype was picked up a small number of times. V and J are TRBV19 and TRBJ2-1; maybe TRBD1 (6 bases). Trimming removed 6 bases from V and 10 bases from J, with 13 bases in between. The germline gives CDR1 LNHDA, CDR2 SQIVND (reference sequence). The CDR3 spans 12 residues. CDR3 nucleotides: TGTGCCAGTAGCCCAGGGGCGCAGGAGCAGTTCTTC. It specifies CASSPGAQEQFF.

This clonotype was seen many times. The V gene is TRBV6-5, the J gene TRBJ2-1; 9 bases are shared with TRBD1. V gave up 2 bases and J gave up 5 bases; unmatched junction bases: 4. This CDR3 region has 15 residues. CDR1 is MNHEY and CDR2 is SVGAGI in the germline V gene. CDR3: CASSYRQGVDNEQFF. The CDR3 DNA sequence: TGTGCCAGCAGTTACCGACAGGGGGTGGACAATGAGCAGTTCTTC.

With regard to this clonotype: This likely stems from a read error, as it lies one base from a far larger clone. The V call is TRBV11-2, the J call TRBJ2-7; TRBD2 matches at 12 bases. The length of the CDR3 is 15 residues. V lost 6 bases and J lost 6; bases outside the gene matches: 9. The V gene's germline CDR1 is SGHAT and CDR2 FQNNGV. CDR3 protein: CASSRLAGARREQYF. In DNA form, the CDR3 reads TGTGCCAGCAGTCGACTAGCGGGAGCCCGACGCGAGCAGTACTTC.

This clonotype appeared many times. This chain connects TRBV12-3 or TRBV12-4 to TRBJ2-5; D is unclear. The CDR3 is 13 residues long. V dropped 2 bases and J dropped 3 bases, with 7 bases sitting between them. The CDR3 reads CASSLMAKETQYF. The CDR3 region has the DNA TGTGCCAGCAGTTTAATGGCCAAAGAGACCCAGTACTTC.

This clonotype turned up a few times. The CDR3 DNA reads as TGTGCCAGCAGTCAAGGGAGAGTGGACTACAATGAGCAGTTCTTC. It is translated as CASSQGRVDYNEQFF. The chain employs TRBV27 and TRBJ2-1; tentative D call: TRBD2 (5 bases). CDR1 is MNHEY, CDR2 SMNVEV, per germline (reference sequence). Trimming removed 5 bases from V and 3 bases from J, with 14 bases in between. CDR3 size: 15 residues.

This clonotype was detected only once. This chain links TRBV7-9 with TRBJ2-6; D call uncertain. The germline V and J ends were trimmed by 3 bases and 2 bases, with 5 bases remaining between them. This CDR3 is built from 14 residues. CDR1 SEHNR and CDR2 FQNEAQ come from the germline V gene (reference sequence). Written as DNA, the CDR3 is TGTGCCAGCAGCTTCGAGGCTGGGGCCAACGTCCTGACTTTC. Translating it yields CASSFEAGANVLTF. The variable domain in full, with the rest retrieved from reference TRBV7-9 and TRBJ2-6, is DTGVSQNPRHKITKRGQNVTFRCDPISEHNRLYWYRQTLGQGPEFLTYFQNEAQLEKSRLLSDRFSAERPKGSFSTLEIQRTEQGDSAMYLCASSFEAGANVLTFGAGSRLTVL.

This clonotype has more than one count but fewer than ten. DNA for the CDR3: TGCAGTGCGCCACAGTCGGGCATTAACGAGCAGTACTTC. It is translated as CSAPQSGINEQYF. The chain has TRBV20-1 and TRBJ2-7; D gene uncertain. The CDR3 has 13 residues. The germline CDR1 and CDR2 sequences are DFQATT and SNEGSKA (reference sequence). Between the trimmed V and J ends, which lost 6 bases and 5 bases, there was a span of 17 bases.